This passage covers 3 T cell receptor beta chains from one sample sequenced in a study of post-analysis software for immune sequencing data. Their antigens remain unidentified. Study-wide results and caveats: Among roughly 5 TRBV segments more frequent in patients than controls were TRBV5-6, TRBV5-1 and TRBV20-1.

Unique molecular identifiers were present in the TCR beta cDNA libraries. TCRdb analysed the PCR reads with MiXCR anew, one entry per CDR3 protein. The profile shows under 900,000 distinct CDR3 sequences, roughly 50% of them singletons. Sequenced: blood. These receptors were obtained from a girl between 10 and 17 years old with multiple sclerosis.

The chain has TRBV7-2 and TRBJ2-3; TRBD2 matches 13 bases. Germline V CDR1 and CDR2: SGHTA, FQGNSA. The CDR3 totals 18 residues. V gave up 1 base and J gave up 0 bases; unmatched junction bases: 4. The CDR3 DNA reads as TGTGCCAGCAGCTTAGGGACTAGCGGGGGCTATAGCACAGATACGCAGTATTTT. This sequence encodes CASSLGTSGGYSTDTQYF. The full variable domain, its missing parts supplied by reference TRBV7-2 and TRBJ2-3, is GAGVSQSPSNKVTEKGKDVELRCDPISGHTALYWYRQSLGQGLEFLIYFQGNSAPDKSGLPSDRFSAERTGGSVSTLTIQRTQQEDSAVYLCASSLGTSGGYSTDTQYFGPGTRLTVL.

The rearrangement links TRBV19 to TRBJ2-5, with D perhaps TRBD2 (5 bases). The CDR3 spans 17 residues. Germline CDR1 LNHDA, CDR2 SQIVND (reference sequence). Trimming left V 5 bases short and J 6 bases short, with 25 bases between. CDR3 sequence: CASSAPGRLKTGKTQYF. DNA of the CDR3: TGTGCCAGTAGTGCCCCTGGGCGGCTTAAAACGGGGAAGACCCAGTACTTC.

This clonotype was observed a handful of times. Written as DNA, the CDR3 is TGTGCCAGCAGTGAATTGGGCAGTCTAAACTATGGCTACACCTTC. This translates into CASSELGSLNYGYTF. The chain couples TRBV25-1 to TRBJ1-2; D gene unclear. The germline V and J ends were trimmed by 1 base and 2 bases, with 11 bases remaining between them. Germline lookup yields CDR1 MGHDK and CDR2 SYGVNS. The CDR3 runs to 15 residues.